This T cell receptor beta chain stems from a study of T cell responses to AZD1222 COVID-19 vaccine. General study points: Spike regions recognized by vaccine-associated CD4 TCRs spanned the protein, led by 160-218 and 743-854. Nearly half of unique spike-specific TCRs reportedly avoided B.1.351 and B.1.1.7 mutated regions.

About this clone itself: Its antigen is undetermined. The sample has other DNA sequences that encode this CDR3 too.

Trimming stripped 4 bases from V and 0 bases from J, with 7 bases between. CDR1 and CDR2 (germline): SQVTM, ANQGSEA. CDR3 length equals 13 residues. Clones were sequenced by immunoSEQ multiplex PCR, and TCRdb holds only the in-frame ones, with some missing. The data hold some 150,000 clones, with roughly 90% observed a single time. This sequence was found in an adult who received the AZD1222 COVID-19 vaccine. The chain uses TRBV29-1 and TRBJ1-3; D may be TRBD1 (5 bases). The starting material was peripheral blood, obtained 28 days after the second AZD1222 dose. In nucleotides, the CDR3 is TGCAGCGTTGGGGGCGGCTCTGGAAACACCATATATTTT. Amino acid sequence: CSVGGGSGNTIYF.